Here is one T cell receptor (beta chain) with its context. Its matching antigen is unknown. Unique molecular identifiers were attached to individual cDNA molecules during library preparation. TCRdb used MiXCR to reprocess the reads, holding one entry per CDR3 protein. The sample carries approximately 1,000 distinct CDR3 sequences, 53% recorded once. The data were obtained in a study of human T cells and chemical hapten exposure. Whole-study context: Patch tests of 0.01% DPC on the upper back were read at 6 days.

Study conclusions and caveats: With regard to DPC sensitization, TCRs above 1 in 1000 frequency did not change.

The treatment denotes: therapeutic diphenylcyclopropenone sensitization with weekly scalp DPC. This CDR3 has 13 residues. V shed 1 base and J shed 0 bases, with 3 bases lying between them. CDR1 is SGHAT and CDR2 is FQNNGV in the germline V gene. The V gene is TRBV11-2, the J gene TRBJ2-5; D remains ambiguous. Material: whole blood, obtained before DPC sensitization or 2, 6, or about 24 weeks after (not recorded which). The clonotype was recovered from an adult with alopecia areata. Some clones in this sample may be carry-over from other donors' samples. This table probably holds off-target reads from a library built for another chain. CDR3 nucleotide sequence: TGTGCCAGCAGCTTAGGGGACCAAGAGACCCAGTACTTC. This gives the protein CASSLGDQETQYF. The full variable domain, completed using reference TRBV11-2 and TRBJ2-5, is EAGVAQSPRYKIIEKRQSVAFWCNPISGHATLYWYQQILGQGPKLLIQFQNNGVVDDSQLPKDRFSAERLKGVDSTLKIQPAKLEDSAVYLCASSLGDQETQYFGPGTRLLVL.